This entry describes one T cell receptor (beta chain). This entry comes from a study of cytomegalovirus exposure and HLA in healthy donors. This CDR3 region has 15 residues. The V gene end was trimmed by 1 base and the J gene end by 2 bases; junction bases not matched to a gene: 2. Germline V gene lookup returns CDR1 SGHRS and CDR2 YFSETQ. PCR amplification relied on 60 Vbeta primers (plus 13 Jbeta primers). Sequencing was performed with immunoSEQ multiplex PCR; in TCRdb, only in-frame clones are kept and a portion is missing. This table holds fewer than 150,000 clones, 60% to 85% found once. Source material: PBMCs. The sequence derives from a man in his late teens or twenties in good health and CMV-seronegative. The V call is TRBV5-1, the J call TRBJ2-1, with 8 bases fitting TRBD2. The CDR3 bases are TGCGCCAGCAGCTTGACTAGCGGTGCCTACAATGAGCAGTTCTTC. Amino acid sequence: CASSLTSGAYNEQFF.